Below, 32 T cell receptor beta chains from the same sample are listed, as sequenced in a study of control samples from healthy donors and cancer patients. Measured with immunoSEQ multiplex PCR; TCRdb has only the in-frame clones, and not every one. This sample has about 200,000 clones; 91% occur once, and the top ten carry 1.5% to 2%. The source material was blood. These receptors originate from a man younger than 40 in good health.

The CDR3: CAWSAGHQTGLEKLFF. Here the CDR3 DNA reads TGTGCCTGGAGTGCTGGGCACCAGACAGGGCTTGAAAAACTGTTTTTT. The rearrangement joins TRBV30 to TRBJ1-4, with TRBD1 matching over 7 bases. CDR3 size: 16 residues. The junction had 12 bases not matched to a gene; V was cut back by 1 base and J by 7 bases. Looked up from germline, CDR1 is GTSNPN and CDR2 is SVGIG (reference sequence).

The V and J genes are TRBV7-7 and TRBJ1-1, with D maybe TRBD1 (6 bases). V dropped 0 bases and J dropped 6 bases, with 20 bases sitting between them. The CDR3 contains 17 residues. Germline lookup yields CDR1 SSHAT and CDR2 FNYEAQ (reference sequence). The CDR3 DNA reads TGTGCCAGCAGCTTAGCATTTCTTCGGACAGCCCCTGCTGAAGCTTTCTTT. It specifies CASSLAFLRTAPAEAFF.

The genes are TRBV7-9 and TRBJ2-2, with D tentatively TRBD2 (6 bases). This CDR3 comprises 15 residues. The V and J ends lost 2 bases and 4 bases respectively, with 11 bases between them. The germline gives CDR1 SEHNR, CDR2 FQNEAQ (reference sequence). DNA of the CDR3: TGTGCCAGCAGCTTATGGCGGGACCTCACCGGGGAGCTGTTTTTT. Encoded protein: CASSLWRDLTGELFF.

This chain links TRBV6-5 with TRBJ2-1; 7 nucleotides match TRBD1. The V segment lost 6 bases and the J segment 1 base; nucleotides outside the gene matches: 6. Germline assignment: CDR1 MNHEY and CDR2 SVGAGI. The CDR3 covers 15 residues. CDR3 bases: TGTGCCAGCAGACGAGGACAGGAGTCCTACAATGAGCAGTTCTTC. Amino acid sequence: CASRRGQESYNEQFF.

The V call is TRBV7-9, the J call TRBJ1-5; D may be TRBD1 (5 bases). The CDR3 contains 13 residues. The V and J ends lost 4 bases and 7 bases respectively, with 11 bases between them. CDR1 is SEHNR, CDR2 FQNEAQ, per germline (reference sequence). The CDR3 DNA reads TGTGCCAGCAGCTCGGGTCGGGACCAGCCCCAGCATTTT. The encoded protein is CASSSGRDQPQHF.

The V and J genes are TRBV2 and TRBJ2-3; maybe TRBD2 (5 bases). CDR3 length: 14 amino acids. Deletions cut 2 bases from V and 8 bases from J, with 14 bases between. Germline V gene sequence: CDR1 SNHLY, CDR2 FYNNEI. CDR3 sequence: CASSELAGRGTQYF. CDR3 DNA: TGTGCCAGCAGTGAATTGGCAGGTCGGGGTACGCAGTATTTT.

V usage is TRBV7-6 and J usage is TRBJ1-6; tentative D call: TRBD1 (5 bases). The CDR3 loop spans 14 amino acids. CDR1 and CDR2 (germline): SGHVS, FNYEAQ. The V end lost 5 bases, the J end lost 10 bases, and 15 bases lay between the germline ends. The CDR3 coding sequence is TGTGCCAGCAGCGATGGGGGGTACGGCTCACCCCTCCACTTT. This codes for CASSDGGYGSPLHF.

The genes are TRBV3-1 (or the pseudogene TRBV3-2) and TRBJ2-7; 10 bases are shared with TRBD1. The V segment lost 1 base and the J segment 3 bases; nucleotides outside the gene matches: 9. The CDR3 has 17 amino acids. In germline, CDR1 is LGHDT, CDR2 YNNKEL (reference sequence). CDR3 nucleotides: TGTGCCAGCAGCCAAGCTCGGGGGACAGGGGTGGGCTACGAGCAGTACTTC. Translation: CASSQARGTGVGYEQYF.

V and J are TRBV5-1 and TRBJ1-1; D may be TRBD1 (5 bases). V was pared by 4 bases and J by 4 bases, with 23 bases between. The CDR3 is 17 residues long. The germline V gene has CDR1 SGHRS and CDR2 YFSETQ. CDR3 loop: CASSKLGPYLKGTEAFF. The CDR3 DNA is TGCGCCAGCAGCAAGTTGGGGCCGTATTTAAAGGGCACTGAAGCTTTCTTT.

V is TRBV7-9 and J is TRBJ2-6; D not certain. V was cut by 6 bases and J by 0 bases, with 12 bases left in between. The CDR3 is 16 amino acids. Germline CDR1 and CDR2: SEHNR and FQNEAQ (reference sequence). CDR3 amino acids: CASRELMGSGANVLTF. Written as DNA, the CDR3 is TGTGCCAGCAGGGAGCTTATGGGCTCTGGGGCCAACGTCCTGACTTTC.

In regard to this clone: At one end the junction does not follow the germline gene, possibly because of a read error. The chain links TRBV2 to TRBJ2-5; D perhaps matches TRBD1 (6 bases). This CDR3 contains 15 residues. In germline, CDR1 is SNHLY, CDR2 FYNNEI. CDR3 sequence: CTSSRERTVQETQYF. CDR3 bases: TGTACCAGCAGCAGGGAGAGGACAGTCCAAGAGACCCAGTACTTC.

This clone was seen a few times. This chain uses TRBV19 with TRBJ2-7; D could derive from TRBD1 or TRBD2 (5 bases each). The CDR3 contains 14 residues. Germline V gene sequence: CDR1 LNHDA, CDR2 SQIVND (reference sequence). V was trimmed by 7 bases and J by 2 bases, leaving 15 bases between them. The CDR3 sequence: CASTPGTGTYEQYF. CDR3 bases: TGTGCCAGTACTCCTGGGACGGGGACCTACGAGCAGTACTTC.

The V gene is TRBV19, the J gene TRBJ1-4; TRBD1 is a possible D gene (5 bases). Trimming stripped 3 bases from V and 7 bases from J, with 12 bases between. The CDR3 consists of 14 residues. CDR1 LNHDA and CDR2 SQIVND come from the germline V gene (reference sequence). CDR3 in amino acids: CASSIGTAGEKLFF. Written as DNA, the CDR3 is TGTGCCAGTAGTATCGGGACGGCGGGTGAAAAACTGTTTTTT.

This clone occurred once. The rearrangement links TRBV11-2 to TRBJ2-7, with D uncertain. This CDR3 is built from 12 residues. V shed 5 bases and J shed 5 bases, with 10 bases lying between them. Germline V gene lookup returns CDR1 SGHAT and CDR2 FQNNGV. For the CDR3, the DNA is TGTGCCAGCAGCAACCTTCCGCACGAGCAGTACTTC. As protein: CASSNLPHEQYF.

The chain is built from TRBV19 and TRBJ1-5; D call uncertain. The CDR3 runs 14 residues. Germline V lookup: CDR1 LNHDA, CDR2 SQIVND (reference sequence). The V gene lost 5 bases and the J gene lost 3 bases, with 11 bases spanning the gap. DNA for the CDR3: TGTGCCAGTAGTTTTCGGGGAAACAATCAGCCCCAGCATTTT. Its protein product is CASSFRGNNQPQHF.

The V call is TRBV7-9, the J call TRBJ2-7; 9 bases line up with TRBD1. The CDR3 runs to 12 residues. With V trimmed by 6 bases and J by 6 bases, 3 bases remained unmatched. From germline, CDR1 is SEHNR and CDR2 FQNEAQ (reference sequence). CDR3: CASRTTGGEQYF. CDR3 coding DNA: TGTGCCAGCAGAACGACAGGGGGCGAGCAGTACTTC.

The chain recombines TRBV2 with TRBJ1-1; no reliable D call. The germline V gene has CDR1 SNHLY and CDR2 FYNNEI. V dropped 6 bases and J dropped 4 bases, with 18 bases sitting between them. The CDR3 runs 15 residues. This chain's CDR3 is CASRPGLILSTEAFF. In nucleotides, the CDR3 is TGTGCCAGCAGGCCGGGGTTAATACTTAGCACTGAAGCTTTCTTT.

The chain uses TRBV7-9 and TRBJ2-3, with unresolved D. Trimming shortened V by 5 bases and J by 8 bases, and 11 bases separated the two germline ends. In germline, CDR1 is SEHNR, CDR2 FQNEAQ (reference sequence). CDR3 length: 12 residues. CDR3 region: CASSPEAGTQYF. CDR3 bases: TGTGCCAGCAGCCCAGAGGCAGGTACGCAGTATTTT.

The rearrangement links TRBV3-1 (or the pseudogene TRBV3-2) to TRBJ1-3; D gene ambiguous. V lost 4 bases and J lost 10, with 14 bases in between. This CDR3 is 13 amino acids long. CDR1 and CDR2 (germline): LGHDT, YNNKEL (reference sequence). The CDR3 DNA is TGTGCCAGCAGCCGAGAAGGAGCTAGGACCATATATTTT. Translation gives CASSREGARTIYF.

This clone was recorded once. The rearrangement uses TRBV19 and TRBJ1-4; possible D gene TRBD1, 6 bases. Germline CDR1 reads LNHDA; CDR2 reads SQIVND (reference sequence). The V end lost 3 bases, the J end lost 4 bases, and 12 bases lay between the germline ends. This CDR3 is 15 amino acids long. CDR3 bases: TGTGCCAGTAGTATCCCCAGGGGACTTAATGAAAAACTGTTTTTT. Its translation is CASSIPRGLNEKLFF.

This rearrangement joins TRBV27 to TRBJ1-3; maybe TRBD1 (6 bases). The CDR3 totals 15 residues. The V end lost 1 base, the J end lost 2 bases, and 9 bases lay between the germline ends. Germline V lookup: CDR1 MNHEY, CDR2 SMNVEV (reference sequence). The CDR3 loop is CASSLFPGAGNTIYF. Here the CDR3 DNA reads TGTGCCAGCAGTTTATTTCCAGGGGCTGGAAACACCATATATTTT.

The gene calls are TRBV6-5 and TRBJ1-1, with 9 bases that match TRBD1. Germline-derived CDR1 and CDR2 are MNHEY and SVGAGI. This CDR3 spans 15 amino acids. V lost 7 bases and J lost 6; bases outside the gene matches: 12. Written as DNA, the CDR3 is TGTGCCAGCAATATAAGAACAGGGGGCGCCTCTGAAGCTTTCTTT. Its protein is CASNIRTGGASEAFF.

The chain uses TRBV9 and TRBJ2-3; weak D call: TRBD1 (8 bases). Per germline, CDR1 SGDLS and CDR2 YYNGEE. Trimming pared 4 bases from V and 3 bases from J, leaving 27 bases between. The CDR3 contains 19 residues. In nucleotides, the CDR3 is TGTGCCAGCAGCTCGGGACAGGTTCGGCGGGGGTGGGGTACAGATACGCAGTATTTT. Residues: CASSSGQVRRGWGTDTQYF.

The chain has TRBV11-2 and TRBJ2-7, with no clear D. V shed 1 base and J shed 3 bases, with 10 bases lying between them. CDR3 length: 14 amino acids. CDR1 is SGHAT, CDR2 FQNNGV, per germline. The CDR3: CASSLAAADYEQYF. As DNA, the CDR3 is TGTGCCAGCAGCTTAGCGGCGGCTGACTACGAGCAGTACTTC. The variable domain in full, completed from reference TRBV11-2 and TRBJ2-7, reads EAGVAQSPRYKIIEKRQSVAFWCNPISGHATLYWYQQILGQGPKLLIQFQNNGVVDDSQLPKDRFSAERLKGVDSTLKIQPAKLEDSAVYLCASSLAAADYEQYFGPGTRLTVT.

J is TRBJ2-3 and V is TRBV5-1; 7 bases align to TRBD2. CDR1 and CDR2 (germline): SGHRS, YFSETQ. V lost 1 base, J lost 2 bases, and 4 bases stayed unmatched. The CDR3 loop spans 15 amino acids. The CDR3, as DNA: TGCGCCAGCAGCTTGTCCCTAGCGGACACAGATACGCAGTATTTT. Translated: CASSLSLADTDTQYF. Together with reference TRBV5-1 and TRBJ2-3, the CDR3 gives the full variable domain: KAGVTQTPRYLIKTRGQQVTLSCSPISGHRSVSWYQQTPGQGLQFLFEYFSETQRNKGNFPGRFSGRQFSNSRSEMNVSTLELGDSALYLCASSLSLADTDTQYFGPGTRLTVL.

Written as DNA, the CDR3 is TGTGCCAGCAGCTTAGCGGGCGGTGCAACTAATGAAAAACTGTTTTTT. It is translated as CASSLAGGATNEKLFF. This rearrangement joins TRBV7-6 to TRBJ1-4; D uncertain. CDR3 size: 16 residues. Germline V gene data show CDR1 as SGHVS and CDR2 as FNYEAQ. Between the trimmed V and J ends, which lost 0 bases and 0 bases, there was a span of 8 bases.

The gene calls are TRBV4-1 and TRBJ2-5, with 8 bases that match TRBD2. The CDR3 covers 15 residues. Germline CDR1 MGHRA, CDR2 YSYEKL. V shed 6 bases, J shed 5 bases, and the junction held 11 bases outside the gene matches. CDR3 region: CASRPSGGQGETQYF. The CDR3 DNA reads TGCGCCAGCAGACCCTCGGGGGGGCAGGGGGAGACCCAGTACTTC.

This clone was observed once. CDR3 bases: TGTGCCTGGAGCCTGACAGGGGTAGTGCAGTACTTC. It yields the protein CAWSLTGVVQYF. The chain joins TRBV30 to TRBJ2-7; TRBD1 agrees at 8 bases. This CDR3 has 12 residues. Germline CDR1 reads GTSNPN; CDR2 reads SVGIG (reference sequence). V shed 3 bases, J shed 9 bases, and the junction held 7 bases outside the gene matches. Full variable domain (outside the CDR3, taken from reference TRBV30 and TRBJ2-7): SQTIHQWPATLVQPVGSPLSLECTVEGTSNPNLYWYRQAAGRGLQLLFYSVGIGQISSEVPQNLSASRPQDRQFILSSKKLLLSDSGFYLCAWSLTGVVQYFGPGTRLTVT.

The CDR3 protein is CASSVPGTSGGTQETQYF. The CDR3 bases are TGTGCCAGCAGCGTTCCCGGGACTAGCGGGGGAACTCAAGAGACCCAGTACTTC. The J gene is TRBJ2-5, the V gene TRBV5-4; 14 positions match TRBD2. V shed 4 bases, J shed 2 bases, and the junction held 10 bases outside the gene matches. There are 18 residues in the CDR3. Looked up from germline, CDR1 is SGHNT and CDR2 is YYREEE (reference sequence). The full variable domain, with the rest looked up from reference TRBV5-4 and TRBJ2-5, is ETGVTQSPTHLIKTRGQQVTLRCSSQSGHNTVSWYQQALGQGPQFIFQYYREEENGRGNFPPRFSGLQFPNYSSELNVNALELDDSALYLCASSVPGTSGGTQETQYFGPGTRLLVL.

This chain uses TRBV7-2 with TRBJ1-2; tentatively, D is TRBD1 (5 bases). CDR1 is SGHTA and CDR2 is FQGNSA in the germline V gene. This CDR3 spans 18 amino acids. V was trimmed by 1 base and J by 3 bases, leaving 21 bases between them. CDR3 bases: TGTGCCAGCAGCTTAGGACCGCGGGGCGGACACGGGGACTATGGCTACACCTTC. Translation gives CASSLGPRGGHGDYGYTF. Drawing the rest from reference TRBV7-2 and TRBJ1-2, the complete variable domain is GAGVSQSPSNKVTEKGKDVELRCDPISGHTALYWYRQSLGQGLEFLIYFQGNSAPDKSGLPSDRFSAERTGGSVSTLTIQRTQQEDSAVYLCASSLGPRGGHGDYGYTFGSGTRLTVV.

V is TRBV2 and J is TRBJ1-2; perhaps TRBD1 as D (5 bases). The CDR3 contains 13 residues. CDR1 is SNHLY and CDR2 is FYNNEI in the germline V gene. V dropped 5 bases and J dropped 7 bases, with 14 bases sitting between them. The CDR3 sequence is CASSQQVARGYTF. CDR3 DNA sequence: TGTGCCAGCAGTCAACAGGTGGCACGTGGCTACACCTTC.

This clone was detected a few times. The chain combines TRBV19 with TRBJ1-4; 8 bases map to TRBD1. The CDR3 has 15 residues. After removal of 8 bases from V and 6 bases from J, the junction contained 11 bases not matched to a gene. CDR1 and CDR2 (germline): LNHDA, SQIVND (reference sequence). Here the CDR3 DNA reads TGTGCCAGTGCTGGACAGGGCGGATGGGATGAAAAACTGTTTTTT. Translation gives CASAGQGGWDEKLFF.